One sample yielded the 6 T cell receptor beta chains listed below, sequenced in a study of shared clonotypes between healthy human individuals. The repertoire was sequenced with immunoSEQ multiplex PCR; TCRdb's copy has only in-frame clones and lacks some. The sample lists 2 million to 2.5 million clones; 85% to 95% were seen once. The sequenced sample was naive CD4+ T cells from PBMCs. Subset reported: CD45RA+ positively selected. The receptor source for this set is a man younger than 35 in good health. Some clones in this sample may be carry-over from other donors' samples.

The chain has TRBV4-1 and TRBJ2-7, with D tentatively TRBD1 or TRBD2 (5 bases each). CDR1 is MGHRA, CDR2 YSYEKL, per germline. Trimming removed 0 bases from V and 0 bases from J, with 21 bases in between. The CDR3 covers 19 residues. DNA of the CDR3: TGCGCCAGCAGCCAAGAGGTCCCTGTAAAGGGGACCTACTCCTACGAGCAGTACTTC. Protein product: CASSQEVPVKGTYSYEQYF.

CDR3 sequence reads: CASSLFGRGYEQYF. The CDR3 DNA is TGTGCCAGCAGCTTATTCGGGAGGGGCTACGAGCAGTACTTC. V usage is TRBV7-8 and J usage is TRBJ2-7; 8 bases are shared with TRBD2. V lost 2 bases to trimming and J lost 3 bases; unmatched junction nucleotides: 3. The V gene's germline CDR1 is SGHVS and CDR2 FQNEAQ. This CDR3 spans 14 amino acids.

With regard to this clone: The sample has other DNA sequences that encode this CDR3 too. The chain combines TRBV18 with TRBJ2-7, with no clear D. The CDR3 contains 14 residues. From germline, CDR1 is KGHSH and CDR2 LQKENI. Trimming cost V 3 bases and J 1 base, with 10 bases left between them. As DNA, the CDR3 is TGTGCCAGCTCACCGGGTAGGAATTCCTACGAGCAGTACTTC. This encodes CASSPGRNSYEQYF.

This clone has just one count. V and J are TRBV6-1 and TRBJ2-2, with D possibly being TRBD1 or TRBD2 (5 bases each). Looked up from germline, CDR1 is MNHNS and CDR2 is SASEGT. V lost 6 bases, J lost 0 bases, and 8 bases lay in between. The CDR3 contains 14 residues. The CDR3 DNA follows: TGTGCCAGCAGGGGACGACCGAACACCGGGGAGCTGTTTTTT. Protein product: CASRGRPNTGELFF.

Only a few counts were recorded for this clone. The chain couples TRBV30 to TRBJ1-1; maybe TRBD1 (5 bases). There are 11 residues in the CDR3. The V gene lost 5 bases and the J gene lost 13 bases, with 17 bases spanning the gap. CDR1 is GTSNPN and CDR2 is SVGIG in the germline V gene (reference sequence). The chain's CDR3 is CAWAGLLELFF. In nucleotides, the CDR3 is TGTGCCTGGGCGGGGCTCCTGGAGCTTTTCTTT. Using reference TRBV30 and TRBJ1-1 for the parts outside the CDR3, the full variable domain is SQTIHQWPATLVQPVGSPLSLECTVEGTSNPNLYWYRQAAGRGLQLLFYSVGIGQISSEVPQNLSASRPQDRQFILSSKKLLLSDSGFYLCAWAGLLELFFGQGTRLTVV.

The J gene is TRBJ2-5, the V gene TRBV15; D possibly matches TRBD1 or TRBD2 (5 bases each). This CDR3 has 16 amino acids. Germline V gene data show CDR1 as LNHNV and CDR2 as YYDKDF (reference sequence). V lost 4 bases to trimming and J lost 0 bases, with 15 bases between them. This CDR3 reads CATSTGTRRYQETQYF. CDR3 nucleotides: TGTGCCACCAGCACCGGGACCAGAAGGTACCAAGAGACCCAGTACTTC.